Listed here is a single TCR beta chain. Its antigen is unknown. This sample was included in a study of T cells in Graves' hyperthyroidism and ophthalmopathy. Study context: Peripheral blood was drawn at first diagnosis, prior to all treatment. Study conclusions and caveats: For ophthalmopathy, model prediction preceded onset by a median about 6.4 months. Most expanded thyroid clonotypes above 0.001 also appeared in blood.

TCR beta CDR3 sequences were amplified from RNA transcripts. Primed by the HTBI set, a first-round RT-PCR was run on the TCR CDR3. TCRdb used MiXCR to reprocess the multiplex PCR reads, holding one entry per CDR3 protein. The sample shows approximately 690,000 distinct CDR3 sequences, around 20% of them seen only once. CDR3 length: 17 residues. Per the germline V gene, CDR1 is MDHEN and CDR2 is SYDVKM. The trim removed 0 bases at V and 4 bases at J, leaving 5 bases unmatched. The receptor comes from a man aged 25 to 40 with Graves' ophthalmopathy. The sample consisted of blood. The rearrangement links TRBV28 to TRBJ2-2; 10 bases line up with TRBD2. The CDR3 nucleotides are TGTGCCAGCAGTTTATGGGCTAGCGGGAGCTTCACCGGGGAGCTGTTTTTT. Translated: CASSLWASGSFTGELFF.